The 31 T cell receptor beta chains given below trace back to one sample, sequenced in a study of shared clonotypes between healthy human individuals. This table comes from immunoSEQ multiplex PCR, and its TCRdb copy is limited to in-frame clones, with some not included. Altogether more than 400,000 clones are present, around 85% being singletons, with the ten largest covering about 12%. Sample: PBMCs. Every receptor here comes from a middle-aged woman in good health. Some clones in this sample may be carry-over from other donors' samples.

For this clone: Given a far larger clone just one base away, this is likely a sequencing read error. V and J are TRBV19 and TRBJ2-3, with a tentative D call TRBD2 (6 bases). CDR3 size: 14 residues. Germline V gene lookup returns CDR1 LNHDA and CDR2 SQIVND (reference sequence). In nucleotides, the CDR3 is TGTGCCAGTAGTGTGTGGGAGGCCCCAGATGCGCAGTATTTT. This encodes CASSVWEAPDAQYF.

The V and J genes are TRBV5-1 and TRBJ2-5, with TRBD1 as a possible D gene (6 bases). V was cut by 0 bases and J by 5 bases, with 11 bases left in between. CDR1 is SGHRS and CDR2 is YFSETQ in the germline V gene. CDR3 size: 14 residues. The CDR3: CASSLAPGAETQYF. The CDR3 DNA follows: TGCGCCAGCAGCTTGGCCCCAGGGGCCGAGACCCAGTACTTC.

This clone appeared once. V is TRBV6-1 and J is TRBJ2-5; 11 bases agree with TRBD1. This CDR3 region has 15 residues. With 4 bases clipped from V and 3 bases from J, the junction kept 4 bases outside the gene matches. Germline CDR1 is MNHNS and CDR2 is SASEGT. This chain's CDR3 is CASSAGTGGKETQYF. Here the CDR3 DNA reads TGTGCCAGCAGTGCCGGGACAGGGGGAAAAGAGACCCAGTACTTC.

This clone came up a few times. The rearrangement uses TRBV6-5 and TRBJ1-5; 7 positions match TRBD1. Per the germline V gene, CDR1 is MNHEY and CDR2 is SVGAGI. The CDR3 covers 14 residues. The J segment lost 0 bases and the V segment lost 7 bases, leaving 3 bases of the junction unmatched. CDR3: CASTDRASNQPQHF. The DNA for the CDR3 is TGTGCCAGCACTGACAGGGCTAGCAATCAGCCCCAGCATTTT.

On this clone itself: A far larger clone lies a single base away; this is likely a read error. J is TRBJ1-6 and V is TRBV7-3, with D possibly TRBD1 on 5 matching bases. The V end was cut by 5 bases, the J end by 6 bases, with 11 bases between. The CDR3 contains 14 residues. Germline values: CDR1 SGHTA, CDR2 FQGTGA. CDR3 in amino acids: CASSVTVGNSPLHF. CDR3 nucleotide sequence: TGTGCCAGCAGCGTGACAGTGGGTAATTCACCCCTCCACTTT.

The CDR3 spells CASSLGGDLGEQFF. CDR3 DNA: TGTGCCAGCAGCCTAGGGGGCGATCTCGGGGAGCAGTTCTTC. V gene TRBV25-1 combines with J gene TRBJ2-1, with 7 bases lining up with TRBD1. From germline, CDR1 is MGHDK and CDR2 SYGVNS. CDR3 length: 14 residues. Trimming took 6 bases from V and 10 from J; bases not matched to a gene: 12.

The gene calls are TRBV6-6 and TRBJ2-2; a possible D gene is TRBD2 (5 bases). From germline, CDR1 is MNHNY and CDR2 SVGAGI (reference sequence). CDR3 size: 13 residues. Trimming removed 2 bases from V and 8 bases from J, with 9 bases in between. CDR3 sequence (DNA): TGTGCCAGCAGTTACGATTGGAGGGGGGAGCTGTTTTTT. Translation gives CASSYDWRGELFF.

With respect to this clone: A far more abundant clone sits one base away, making this likely a read error. The V gene is TRBV7-8, the J gene TRBJ1-2; TRBD1 matches at 10 bases. Germline V CDR1 and CDR2: SGHVS, FQNEAQ. The CDR3 is 14 amino acids. This CDR3 reads CAGSLVGQGDGYTF. In DNA, the CDR3 is TGTGCCGGCAGCTTAGTAGGACAGGGGGATGGCTACACCTTC.

The chain is built from TRBV5-1 and TRBJ1-1; D is undetermined. The CDR3 has 13 amino acids. The germline V gene has CDR1 SGHRS and CDR2 YFSETQ. Between the trimmed V and J ends, which lost 4 bases and 1 base, there was a span of 8 bases. The chain's CDR3 is CASSQARNTEAFF. DNA of the CDR3: TGCGCCAGCAGCCAGGCGAGGAACACTGAAGCTTTCTTT.

The chain is built from TRBV5-8 and TRBJ2-7; D might be TRBD1 or TRBD2, each matching 6 bases. CDR3 length: 14 residues. V lost 4 bases to trimming and J lost 0 bases, with 11 bases between them. From germline, CDR1 is SGHTS and CDR2 YDEGEE. Written as DNA, the CDR3 is TGTGCCAGCAGCGAGGGGGGTAGCTCCTACGAGCAGTACTTC. As protein: CASSEGGSSYEQYF.

The chain joins TRBV4-2 to TRBJ1-1; possibly TRBD1 for D (6 bases). Looked up from germline, CDR1 is LGHNA and CDR2 is YNFKEQ. V gave up 4 bases and J gave up 3 bases, with 12 bases separating them. CDR3 length: 14 residues. This CDR3 reads CASSPSTGYTEAFF. As DNA, the CDR3 is TGTGCCAGCAGCCCTTCGACAGGTTACACTGAAGCTTTCTTT.

The chain joins TRBV28 to TRBJ2-3, with TRBD2 as a possible D gene (6 bases). The CDR3 totals 16 residues. Germline values: CDR1 MDHEN, CDR2 SYDVKM. Trimming removed 3 bases at V and 2 bases at J, with 15 bases between. DNA for the CDR3: TGTGCCAGCAGTTTTAACGGGAGAGGGGACACAGATACGCAGTATTTT. It codes for CASSFNGRGDTDTQYF. The full variable domain, with the rest looked up from reference TRBV28 and TRBJ2-3, is DVKVTQSSRYLVKRTGEKVFLECVQDMDHENMFWYRQDPGLGLRLIYFSYDVKMKEKGDIPEGYSVSREKKERFSLILESASTNQTSMYLCASSFNGRGDTDTQYFGPGTRLTVL.

This clone has a single count. J is TRBJ1-5 and V is TRBV28, with D hard to call. The length of the CDR3 is 12 residues. V dropped 1 base and J dropped 7 bases, with 5 bases sitting between them. CDR1 is MDHEN and CDR2 is SYDVKM in the germline V gene. DNA of the CDR3: TGTGCCAGCAGTTTATTCCCACAGCCCCAGCATTTT. Translating it yields CASSLFPQPQHF.

For this clone: It differs at one base from a far larger clone, so likely a read error. The J gene is TRBJ1-2, the V gene TRBV7-2; D is perhaps TRBD1 (6 bases). Trimming shortened V by 5 bases and J by 1 base, and 14 bases separated the two germline ends. The CDR3 is made up of 15 amino acids. The germline gives CDR1 SGHTA, CDR2 FQGNSA. The CDR3 nucleotides are TGTGCCAGCAGCCGCAGACAGGAGCATAACTATGGCTACACCTTC. This sequence encodes CASSRRQEHNYGYTF.

V and J are TRBV2 and TRBJ1-1; TRBD1 might be the D (5 bases). The germline V and J ends were trimmed by 2 bases and 1 base, with 11 bases remaining between them. CDR1 and CDR2 (germline): SNHLY, FYNNEI. This CDR3 spans 15 amino acids. CDR3 DNA: TGTGCCAGCAGTGAAAAGGGACCGTGGAACACTGAAGCTTTCTTT. It translates to CASSEKGPWNTEAFF.

This clone occurred once. The V call is TRBV13, the J call TRBJ2-1; 11 bases are a match to TRBD2. In germline, CDR1 is PRHDT, CDR2 FYEKMQ (reference sequence). The J segment lost 7 bases and the V segment lost 2 bases, leaving 7 bases of the junction unmatched. The CDR3 covers 16 residues. The CDR3 DNA reads as TGTGCCAGCAGCTTATGGGCTAGCGGGAGGCATAATGAGCAGTTCTTC. It translates to CASSLWASGRHNEQFF. Using reference TRBV13 and TRBJ2-1 for the parts outside the CDR3, the full variable domain is AAGVIQSPRHLIKEKRETATLKCYPIPRHDTVYWYQQGPGQDPQFLISFYEKMQSDKGSIPDRFSAQQFSDYHSELNMSSLELGDSALYFCASSLWASGRHNEQFFGPGTRLTVL.

With respect to this clone: A far larger clone differs by one base, so this is likely a read error. This sample includes further DNA sequences coding for the same CDR3. CDR3 loop: CASSLGPSNQPQHF. The DNA for the CDR3 is TGTGCCAGCAGCCTTGGACCCAGCAATCAGCCCCAGCATTTT. The chain employs TRBV7-2 and TRBJ1-5, with no clear D. This CDR3 has 14 residues. Germline CDR1 is SGHTA and CDR2 is FQGNSA. The ends were cut back, 5 bases at V and 1 base at J, with 9 bases in the middle.

On this clone itself: With a far larger clone one base away, a read error is the likely cause. Other DNA sequences within the sample encode an identical CDR3. The chain combines TRBV6-5 with TRBJ2-7, with 12 bases aligning to TRBD1. The CDR3 runs to 16 residues. Looked up from germline, CDR1 is MNHEY and CDR2 is SVGAGI. The CDR3 DNA reads as TGCGCCAGCAGTTCCGGGACAGGGGGCTTTTCCTACGAGCAGTACTTC. It is translated as CASSSGTGGFSYEQYF.

This rearrangement joins TRBV5-4 to TRBJ2-7; TRBD2 aligns across 12 bases. Losses at the gene ends were 4 bases for V and 4 bases for J; bases not matched to a gene: 6. The CDR3 extends over 15 amino acids. CDR1 and CDR2 from the germline V gene are SGHNT and YYREEE (reference sequence). CDR3 nucleotide sequence: TGTGCCAGCAGCCCCGGACTAGCGGGGCAATACGAGCAGTACTTC. As protein: CASSPGLAGQYEQYF.

CDR3 DNA sequence: TGTGCCAGCAGCACGAGGACTAGCGGGGACGGGGAGCTGTTTTTT. Its protein is CASSTRTSGDGELFF. The chain is built from TRBV11-2 and TRBJ2-2, with 12 bases lining up with TRBD2. After removal of 5 bases from V and 7 bases from J, the junction contained 5 bases not matched to a gene. Germline lookup yields CDR1 SGHAT and CDR2 FQNNGV. CDR3 length equals 15 residues.

This clone has just one count. A far larger clone is one base from this, pointing to a likely read error. The genes are TRBV30 and TRBJ1-2; no firm D call. CDR1 GTSNPN and CDR2 SVGIG come from the germline V gene (reference sequence). The CDR3 consists of 11 residues. V was trimmed by 2 bases and J by 8 bases, leaving 9 bases between them. The DNA for the CDR3 is TGTGCCTGGAGTCATGGATCCGGCTACACCTTC. Translation: CAWSHGSGYTF.

This sequence joins TRBV15 and TRBJ2-3, with 7 positions matching TRBD2. The CDR3 sequence is 15 residues long. V lost 3 bases and J lost 4; bases outside the gene matches: 7. Germline V gene lookup returns CDR1 LNHNV and CDR2 YYDKDF (reference sequence). The CDR3 region is CATSRLRETPDTQYF. As DNA, the CDR3 is TGTGCCACCAGCAGGCTGCGGGAGACCCCAGATACGCAGTATTTT.

In this sample, this clone turned up a few times. This chain connects TRBV5-6 to TRBJ2-7; 7 positions match TRBD1. V gave up 4 bases and J gave up 0 bases; unmatched junction bases: 7. The CDR3 consists of 15 residues. CDR1 is SGHDT, CDR2 YYEEEE, per germline. The CDR3 DNA sequence: TGTGCCAGCAGCGGAATGACAGGGAACTCCTACGAGCAGTACTTC. Its protein product is CASSGMTGNSYEQYF.

This chain connects TRBV7-6 to TRBJ2-2; 10 bases map to TRBD2. The CDR3 contains 15 residues. Germline V CDR1 and CDR2: SGHVS, FNYEAQ. J was trimmed by 6 bases and V by 4 bases; bases with no gene match: 5. CDR3 amino acids: CASSYLAGVPGELFF. The CDR3 nucleotides read TGTGCCAGCAGCTATCTAGCGGGAGTGCCCGGGGAGCTGTTTTTT.

The chain is built from TRBV5-3 and TRBJ1-5; 8 nucleotides agree with TRBD1. TRBV5-3 is flagged as an ORF with uncertain function. The CDR3 loop spans 12 amino acids. Trimming at V came to 6 bases and at J to 6 bases, leaving 2 bases not matched to a gene. The CDR3, as DNA: TGTGCCAGAACAGGGGGCTTTCAGCCCCAGCATTTT. Amino acids: CARTGGFQPQHF.

The chain employs TRBV4-3 and TRBJ2-1, with TRBD2 matching 9 bases. CDR3 length equals 17 residues. After removal of 1 base from V and 6 bases from J, the junction contained 10 bases not matched to a gene. Germline CDR1 LGHNA, CDR2 YSLEER. CDR3 loop: CASSQVWRSGRLNEQFF. In DNA form, the CDR3 reads TGCGCCAGCAGCCAAGTCTGGCGCAGCGGGAGGCTCAATGAGCAGTTCTTC.

This clone appeared a single time. The rearrangement uses TRBV7-3 and TRBJ2-7; the D gene is possibly TRBD2 (6 bases). The V and J ends lost 0 bases and 3 bases respectively, with 6 bases between them. CDR3 length equals 13 residues. Per germline, CDR1 SGHTA and CDR2 FQGTGA. This chain's CDR3 is CASSLTEGYEQYF. CDR3 bases: TGTGCCAGCAGCTTAACGGAGGGCTACGAGCAGTACTTC.

The chain employs TRBV5-1 and TRBJ2-7, with no clear D. Germline V gives CDR1 SGHRS, CDR2 YFSETQ. The CDR3 is 14 residues long. Trimming shortened V by 4 bases and J by 1 base, and 12 bases separated the two germline ends. CDR3 DNA: TGCGCCAGCAGCAATAGGACCGGTTCCTACGAGCAGTACTTC. Translating gives CASSNRTGSYEQYF.

The chain employs TRBV28 and TRBJ2-1, with a possible D match to TRBD2 (6 bases). Trimming took off 6 bases at V and 9 bases at J, with 18 bases between the two ends. CDR3 length: 14 residues. Germline CDR1 MDHEN, CDR2 SYDVKM. CDR3 sequence: CASSPPGGRGEQFF. CDR3 nucleotide sequence: TGTGCCAGCAGCCCCCCCGGAGGGCGGGGTGAGCAGTTCTTC.

This clone was detected only a few times. This rearrangement joins TRBV2 to TRBJ2-7; weak D call: TRBD1 (5 bases). From germline, CDR1 is SNHLY and CDR2 FYNNEI. The CDR3 consists of 13 residues. The germline V and J ends were trimmed by 11 bases and 4 bases, with 18 bases remaining between them. CDR3 in amino acids: CAGRQLDLYEQYF. In nucleotides, the CDR3 is TGTGCCGGTCGACAGCTAGACCTGTACGAGCAGTACTTC.

Concerning this clone itself: A read error likely explains this, since a far larger clone differs by one base. This sample includes further DNA sequences coding for the same CDR3. The chain uses TRBV6-1 and TRBJ1-1; D perhaps matches TRBD1 (5 bases). The CDR3 covers 13 residues. Germline V gene lookup returns CDR1 MNHNS and CDR2 SASEGT. CDR3 sequence reads: CASSAGKNTEAFF. CDR3 nucleotide sequence: TGTGCAAGCAGCGCAGGGAAGAACACTGAAGCTTTCTTT.